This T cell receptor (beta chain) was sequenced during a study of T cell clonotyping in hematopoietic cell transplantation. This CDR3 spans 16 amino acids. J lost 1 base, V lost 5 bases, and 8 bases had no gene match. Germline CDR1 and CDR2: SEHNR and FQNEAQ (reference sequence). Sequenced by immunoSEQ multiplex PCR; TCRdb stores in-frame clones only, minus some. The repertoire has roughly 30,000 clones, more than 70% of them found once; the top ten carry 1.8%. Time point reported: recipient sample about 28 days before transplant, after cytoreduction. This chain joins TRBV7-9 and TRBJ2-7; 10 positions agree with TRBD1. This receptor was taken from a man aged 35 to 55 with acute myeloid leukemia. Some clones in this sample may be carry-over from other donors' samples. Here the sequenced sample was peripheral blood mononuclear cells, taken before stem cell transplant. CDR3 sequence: CASSTATGGASYEQYV. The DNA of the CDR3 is TGTGCCAGCAGCACTGCGACAGGGGGCGCTTCCTACGAGCAGTACGTC.